The rows below give T cell receptor beta chains drawn from one sample of a study of cytomegalovirus exposure and HLA in healthy donors. Clones were read by immunoSEQ multiplex PCR, and TCRdb kept only the in-frame ones, dropping some. Found here are roughly 100,000 clones, 60% to 85% of them singletons; the top ten hold under 1.5%. Sequenced material: PBMCs. The source of these receptors is a man aged 35-49 years in good health and CMV-seronegative. The CDR3 runs from the conserved cysteine through the conserved F or W. Fields, in order: D gene, clone size, V gene, J gene, CDR3 DNA, CDR3 protein. The D gene is left open where the match is weak. Some rows mark clone size as missing; the rest say once, few, many or name a class of expanded clone.

d_call: TRBD1; clone_size: .; v_call: TRBV28; j_call: TRBJ1-2; cdr3_nt: TGTGCCAGCAGTGCCATCGGACAGGGAGAGTTTGGCTATGGCTACACCTTC; cdr3_aa: CASSAIGQGEFGYGYTF
d_call: TRBD1; clone_size: .; v_call: TRBV7-6; j_call: TRBJ1-5; cdr3_nt: TGTGCCAGCAGCTCGGGACAGGGTCAGCCCCAGCATTTT; cdr3_aa: CASSSGQGQPQHF
d_call: TRBD2; clone_size: .; v_call: TRBV2; j_call: TRBJ2-7; cdr3_nt: TGTGCCAGAGGGACTAGCGGCTCCTACGAGCAGTACTTC; cdr3_aa: CARGTSGSYEQYF
d_call: TRBD1; clone_size: .; v_call: TRBV7-9; j_call: TRBJ2-7; cdr3_nt: TGTGCCAGCAGCTTCGCAGGGGGCTATGAGCAGTACTTC; cdr3_aa: CASSFAGGYEQYF
d_call: TRBD2; clone_size: .; v_call: TRBV27; j_call: TRBJ2-1; cdr3_nt: TGTGCCAGCAAGCGGGGGGGCGGCCCTTACAATGAGCAGTTCTTC; cdr3_aa: CASKRGGGPYNEQFF
d_call: .; clone_size: .; v_call: TRBV5-6; j_call: TRBJ2-2; cdr3_nt: TGTGCCAGCAGCTTGATGCCGGGGGTAGGCGGGGAGCTGTTTTTT; cdr3_aa: CASSLMPGVGGELFF
d_call: .; clone_size: .; v_call: TRBV7-9; j_call: TRBJ1-1; cdr3_nt: TGTGCCAGCAGCCAGGCGGGAATGACTGAAGCTTTCTTT; cdr3_aa: CASSQAGMTEAFF
d_call: .; clone_size: .; v_call: TRBV5-1; j_call: TRBJ1-1; cdr3_nt: TGCGCCAGCAGCTTGGGGGGCAGGGGCACTGAAGCTTTCTTT; cdr3_aa: CASSLGGRGTEAFF
d_call: TRBD2; clone_size: .; v_call: TRBV27; j_call: TRBJ2-1; cdr3_nt: TGTGCCAGCAGCCCCGGCCTAGCGGGACACAATGAGCAGTTCTTC; cdr3_aa: CASSPGLAGHNEQFF
d_call: TRBD1; clone_size: few; v_call: TRBV14; j_call: TRBJ1-1; cdr3_nt: TGTGCCAGCAGCCAAGATTTTAGGGGGCGGAGGGTCACTGAAGCTTTCTTT; cdr3_aa: CASSQDFRGRRVTEAFF
d_call: .; clone_size: .; v_call: TRBV4-1; j_call: TRBJ2-7; cdr3_nt: TGCGCCAGCAGCCATGACCCCGGGGTAGCGGCTTACGAGCAGTACTTC; cdr3_aa: CASSHDPGVAAYEQYF
d_call: TRBD2; clone_size: once; v_call: TRBV10-1; j_call: TRBJ2-2; cdr3_nt: TGCGCCAGCAGTGAGGACGGTACTAGCGGGAGACCTCCCACCGGGGAGCTGTTTTTT; cdr3_aa: CASSEDGTSGRPPTGELFF
d_call: TRBD1; clone_size: few; v_call: TRBV10-3; j_call: TRBJ1-2; cdr3_nt: TGTGCCATCAGTACTGACAGGGTAAATGGCTACACCTTC; cdr3_aa: CAISTDRVNGYTF
d_call: TRBD1; clone_size: .; v_call: TRBV7-7; j_call: TRBJ2-1; cdr3_nt: TGTGCCAGCAGCTTGGGGGACAGGGGATACAATGAGCAGTTCTTC; cdr3_aa: CASSLGDRGYNEQFF
d_call: TRBD1; clone_size: .; v_call: TRBV18; j_call: TRBJ2-2; cdr3_nt: TGTGCCAGCTCACCCCGGACAGGGGGATTCTCGAACACCGGGGAGCTGTTTTTT; cdr3_aa: CASSPRTGGFSNTGELFF
d_call: TRBD2; clone_size: .; v_call: TRBV6-1; j_call: TRBJ2-1; cdr3_nt: TGTGCCAGCAGTGACGGGAGGATAGGCCATGAGCAGTTCTTC; cdr3_aa: CASSDGRIGHEQFF
d_call: TRBD1; clone_size: .; v_call: TRBV10-1; j_call: TRBJ1-2; cdr3_nt: TGCGCCAGCAGGGGACAGGGGCCCTATGGCTACACCTTC; cdr3_aa: CASRGQGPYGYTF
d_call: .; clone_size: .; v_call: TRBV13; j_call: TRBJ2-7; cdr3_nt: TGTGCCAGCAGCTTAGTGGGCTGGGAGCAGTACTTC; cdr3_aa: CASSLVGWEQYF
d_call: TRBD1; clone_size: .; v_call: TRBV19; j_call: TRBJ1-1; cdr3_nt: TGTGCCAGTAGTTTCGGGACAGGGGGCTACACTGAAGCTTTCTTT; cdr3_aa: CASSFGTGGYTEAFF
d_call: .; clone_size: few; v_call: TRBV9; j_call: TRBJ2-3; cdr3_nt: TGTGCCAGCAGCGTAGCCGAGGGACTCCACACAGATACGCAGTATTTT; cdr3_aa: CASSVAEGLHTDTQYF
d_call: TRBD1; clone_size: .; v_call: TRBV15; j_call: TRBJ2-3; cdr3_nt: TGTGCCACCAGCAGGACAGGGGCGGGCACAGATACGCAGTATTTT; cdr3_aa: CATSRTGAGTDTQYF
d_call: TRBD1; clone_size: .; v_call: TRBV10-1; j_call: TRBJ1-1; cdr3_nt: TGCGCCAGCAGGTTCGACAGGGGGCAAAACACTGAAGCTTTCTTT; cdr3_aa: CASRFDRGQNTEAFF
d_call: TRBD1; clone_size: .; v_call: TRBV2; j_call: TRBJ1-5; cdr3_nt: TGTGCCAGCAGGGCAGGGGGTAGGCCCCAGCATTTT; cdr3_aa: CASRAGGRPQHF
d_call: .; clone_size: .; v_call: TRBV5-1; j_call: TRBJ2-5; cdr3_nt: TGCGCCAGCAGCTTGGAACAGGGCGGGGAGACCCAGTACTTC; cdr3_aa: CASSLEQGGETQYF
d_call: .; clone_size: .; v_call: TRBV9; j_call: TRBJ2-3; cdr3_nt: TGTGCCAGCAGCGCAGGGGGGATCACAGATACGCAGTATTTT; cdr3_aa: CASSAGGITDTQYF
d_call: TRBD2; clone_size: .; v_call: TRBV11-2; j_call: TRBJ2-1; cdr3_nt: TGTGCCAGCGGACTAGCGGGACTACCTTCCTACAATGAGCAGTTCTTC; cdr3_aa: CASGLAGLPSYNEQFF
d_call: .; clone_size: .; v_call: TRBV10-3; j_call: TRBJ1-2; cdr3_nt: TGTGCCATCAGCGAACAGGGAGCAGAAGGCTACACCTTC; cdr3_aa: CAISEQGAEGYTF
d_call: TRBD1; clone_size: once; v_call: TRBV28; j_call: TRBJ2-5; cdr3_nt: TGTGCCACCGTGATTACAGGGGGCATGGAGACCCAGTACTTC; cdr3_aa: CATVITGGMETQYF
d_call: TRBD1; clone_size: once; v_call: TRBV19; j_call: TRBJ1-4; cdr3_nt: TGTGCCAGTAGTACCTTGACAGGGGAGGATGAAAAACTGTTTTTT; cdr3_aa: CASSTLTGEDEKLFF
d_call: .; clone_size: once; v_call: TRBV5-4; j_call: TRBJ2-3; cdr3_nt: TGTGCCAGCAGCCCAACAGGTACAGATACGCAGTATTTT; cdr3_aa: CASSPTGTDTQYF
d_call: TRBD2; clone_size: .; v_call: TRBV18; j_call: TRBJ2-5; cdr3_nt: TGTGCCAGCTCACCGTCGGCGGGGGTTTTGCAAGAGACCCAGTACTTC; cdr3_aa: CASSPSAGVLQETQYF
d_call: .; clone_size: .; v_call: TRBV27; j_call: TRBJ2-7; cdr3_nt: TGTGCCAGCAGCCCCCCTGGAGGGAGCGAGCAGTACTTC; cdr3_aa: CASSPPGGSEQYF
d_call: .; clone_size: .; v_call: TRBV7-9; j_call: TRBJ2-7; cdr3_nt: TGTGCCAGCAGCCCTCCTCAGGGCCCCTACGAGCAGTACTTC; cdr3_aa: CASSPPQGPYEQYF
d_call: TRBD2; clone_size: once; v_call: TRBV19; j_call: TRBJ2-5; cdr3_nt: TGTGCCAGTAGTCCGGGGACTAGCCAAGAGACCCAGTACTTC; cdr3_aa: CASSPGTSQETQYF
d_call: .; clone_size: many; v_call: TRBV19; j_call: TRBJ2-6; cdr3_nt: TGTGCCAGTAGTACCGTGGCAGGTGCTGGGGCCAACGTCCTGACTTTC; cdr3_aa: CASSTVAGAGANVLTF
d_call: .; clone_size: .; v_call: TRBV7-9; j_call: TRBJ1-3; cdr3_nt: TGTGCCAGCAGCCCTGTGGCCCCCTCTGGAAACACCATATATTTT; cdr3_aa: CASSPVAPSGNTIYF
d_call: .; clone_size: .; v_call: TRBV10-3; j_call: TRBJ2-7; cdr3_nt: TGTGCCATCAGTATCCTCACCCGACAGGAAGCCTACGAGCAGTACTTC; cdr3_aa: CAISILTRQEAYEQYF
d_call: TRBD1; clone_size: .; v_call: TRBV6-5; j_call: TRBJ2-5; cdr3_nt: TGTGCCAGCAGTTACTTGGACAGGACTTACTTC; cdr3_aa: CASSYLDRTYF
d_call: TRBD1; clone_size: few; v_call: TRBV7-9; j_call: TRBJ2-7; cdr3_nt: TGTGCCAGCAGCTACGGGACAGCCTACGAGCAGTACTTC; cdr3_aa: CASSYGTAYEQYF
d_call: TRBD1; clone_size: few; v_call: TRBV5-8; j_call: TRBJ2-7; cdr3_nt: TGTGCCAGCAGCCAGATGGGACAGACCTACGAGCAGTACTTC; cdr3_aa: CASSQMGQTYEQYF